This entry concerns a single T cell receptor (beta chain). PCR employed 60 Vbeta and 13 Jbeta primers. The protocol was immunoSEQ multiplex PCR, while the TCRdb copy is restricted to in-frame clones and leaves out a portion. In total, the table holds under 150,000 clones. The source of the sample is a study of cytomegalovirus exposure and HLA in healthy donors. The clonotype comes from a woman aged 40 to 55 in good health and CMV-seronegative. What was sequenced was PBMCs.

CDR3 loop: CASSLSGGAYNEQFF. The CDR3 nucleotides read TGCGCCAGCAGCCTAAGCGGGGGGGCCTACAATGAGCAGTTCTTC. The rearrangement joins TRBV5-1 to TRBJ2-1, with 10 bases fitting TRBD2. V shed 4 bases and J 2 bases; nucleotides not matched to a gene: 3. The CDR3 has 15 residues. Germline lookup yields CDR1 SGHRS and CDR2 YFSETQ. Full variable domain (rest looked up from reference TRBV5-1 and TRBJ2-1): KAGVTQTPRYLIKTRGQQVTLSCSPISGHRSVSWYQQTPGQGLQFLFEYFSETQRNKGNFPGRFSGRQFSNSRSEMNVSTLELGDSALYLCASSLSGGAYNEQFFGPGTRLTVL.